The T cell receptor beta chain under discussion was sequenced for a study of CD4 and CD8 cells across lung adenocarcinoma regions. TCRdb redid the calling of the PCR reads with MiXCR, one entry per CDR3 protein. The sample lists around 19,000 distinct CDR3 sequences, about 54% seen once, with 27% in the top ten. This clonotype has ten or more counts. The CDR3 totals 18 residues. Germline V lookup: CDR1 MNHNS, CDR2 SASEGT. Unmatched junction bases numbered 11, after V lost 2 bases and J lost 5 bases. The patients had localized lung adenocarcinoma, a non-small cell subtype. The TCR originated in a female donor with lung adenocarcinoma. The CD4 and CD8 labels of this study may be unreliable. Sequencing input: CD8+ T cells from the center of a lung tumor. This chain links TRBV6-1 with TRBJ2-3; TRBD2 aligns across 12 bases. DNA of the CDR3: TGTGCCAGCAGTGAATATTTTGGGACTAGCGGGTGGCAAGATACGCAGTATTTT. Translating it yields CASSEYFGTSGWQDTQYF.